This T cell receptor beta chain was profiled in a study of Tregs in tolerant kidney transplant recipients. About the study: Mixed chimerism was transient after nonmyeloablative marrow transplants from related graft donors.

On this clone: As yet, its antigen is unknown.

Whole-study findings and limits: The small number of patients limits these findings pending further validation.

This CDR3 contains 14 residues. Trimming took off 5 bases at V and 2 bases at J, with 13 bases between the two ends. CDR1 is MNHEY and CDR2 is SMNVEV in the germline V gene (reference sequence). Assay: immunoSEQ multiplex PCR; the TCRdb copy retains only in-frame clones and omits some. The sample shows fewer than 80,000 clones, approximately 91% of them seen only once. The V and J genes are TRBV27 and TRBJ2-7, with a tentative D call TRBD1 (6 bases). Sequences were derived from CD4+ T cells from blood, sampled before the transplant. The sequence was collected from a human donor who received a combined kidney and bone marrow transplant. The chain's CDR3 is CASSPLRDTYEQYF. CDR3 DNA sequence: TGTGCCAGCAGTCCCCTCCGGGACACCTACGAGCAGTACTTC.